This TCR beta chain was recovered during a study of cytomegalovirus exposure and HLA in healthy donors (TCRdb year 2017). Background for the entire study: An earlier analysis of approximately 640 of the donors reported 250 to 300 Gb of sequence data and 117 million unique TCR beta sequences from 150 million to 200 million T cells. An early release covering roughly 640 HLA-typed donors comprised approximately 300 gigabases of sequencing data and 85 million or so unique TCR sequences. Of the 300 to 450 genotyped donors, over 65% fell in the genetic ancestry cluster associated with self-reported Caucasian donors. The aim of the study was to test whether cataloging public T cell receptors could identify signatures of past pathogen exposure. The study used immunosequencing to profile the T cell repertoires of more than 650 subjects and linked those repertoires to cytomegalovirus serostatus. In addition to the first cohort of approximately 650 subjects, a separate validation cohort of approximately 130 different subjects was used. To predict cytomegalovirus infection status, the study combined high-throughput TCR immunosequencing, statistical association of individual TCRs with disease status, and machine learning. In a later analysis, previously published TCR beta repertoires from roughly 710 donors were re-analyzed and high-resolution HLA genotyping was added so that TCR occurrence patterns could be studied. In the later analysis, no new phenotypic data were used to find candidate immune exposures; instead, reliance was placed on TCR beta sequences and their occurrence across donors. An earlier analysis of roughly 600 of the donors used high-throughput TCR beta sequencing to judge whether each TCR beta V gene segment behaved as functional or pseudogenic. Donor age, sex, ethnicity and CMV serostatus were compiled alongside the repertoire data. A later genetic analysis took genome-wide SNP genotypes for about 55% of the 666 donors and used that subset as a discovery cohort. Every discovery cohort repertoire had been produced on one sequencing platform. Both class I and class II loci were covered by HLA typing, at four-digit resolution. Typing coverage varied by locus: roughly 620-640 donors for A, B, C, DRB1 and DQB1; 500 to 550 for DQA1; approximately 570 for DPA1; around 490 for DPB1. Five DR-DQ haplotypes were treated as single units for association and clustering because of strong linkage in the cohort. Among some 410 genotyped donors of the cohort, an average of approximately 240,000 unique TCR beta nucleotide sequences were sequenced per donor, roughly 20% of them non-productive. Study-level results and caveats: The study listed 150 to 200 TCR beta chains as associated with cytomegalovirus. According to a later analysis, most CMV-associated TCR beta chains appeared to be HLA-restricted, and the HLA associations seemed to be driven largely by CMV exposure. In an earlier analysis of 587 of the donors, most TCR beta V segments appeared in productive rearrangements about 87% or about 30% of the time, broadly matching IMGT annotations. According to the authors, the approach could potentially be generalized to other disease states and immunological phenotypes. Across donors, most TCR sequences were observed very rarely, whereas some public TCRs were present in many individuals. Three of the identified cytomegalovirus-associated TCR beta chains were confirmed in vitro to be specific for cytomegalovirus antigens. In a later genetic analysis, fewer N-insertions in productive TCRs were reported among donors in an Asian-associated ancestry cluster than the approximately 670-donor mean. A later analysis found that TCR association rates varied across HLA loci, with DRB1 alleles showing the most associated TCRs and HLA-C alleles the fewest. Linkage disequilibrium might explain the correlated functional status among segregating V segments, but an unknown experimental factor could not be ruled out. The cohort was sequenced for TCR beta chains only, and without alpha or paired-chain data the features that could be detected were limited. At a false discovery rate of 0.05, a later analysis linked 15,000 to 20,000 TCR beta sequences to specific HLA alleles. Because HLA typing was unavailable for some donors at each locus, only the typed subset was used in association tests. A further reported finding was that TCR beta sequences accurately predicted the HLA-A and HLA-B alleles for most subjects in the first cohort. The presence/absence analyses assumed that sequencing depth was roughly uniform across donors, and that assumption may not be true. A later genetic analysis associated a missense DCLRE1C variant with V-gene and J-gene trimming of TCR beta chains, and an independent cohort replicated the association. In a later analysis, HLA-associated TCR beta chains were found to be more clonally expanded and to have lower generation probabilities than equally common non-associated chains. A later analysis reported that several top co-occurrence clusters appeared linked to parvovirus B19, influenza, CMV and Epstein-Barr virus. When HLA alleles, especially DR and DQ, strongly co-occurred, TCR associations were difficult to assign to individual alleles. CMV serostatus was the only immune exposure information available for the cohort. A cluster of highly shared sequence variants was judged likely to be a technical artifact of the sequencing pipeline. Some IMGT-functional V segments, including TRBV6-2 and TRBV6-3, could not be distinguished by the 87-base-pair reads and were therefore excluded. Cytomegalovirus status was reported to be diagnosed by the classifier with high specificity and sensitivity in both the original and validation cohorts. The earlier analysis of fewer than 750 of the donors excluded roughly 17 rarely observed V segments, including chromosome 9 orphons, because counts were too low.

Remarks on this clone: The specificity of this receptor is unknown. The sample holds no much larger clone one base away, and base qualities are not on file.

Reading from cysteine to phenylalanine, the CDR3 counts 14 amino acids. CDR3 DNA is the only sequence kept; it has 42 bases, read in frame from the first base. The germline V and J ends show losses of 6 bases and 2 bases respectively, and no gene match explains 7 bases of the junction. Looking up the germline V gene yields CDR1 MGHDK and CDR2 SYGVNS. The method was the immunoSEQ multiplex PCR assay. For the multiplex PCR, a mixture combining 60 forward primers for TCR Vbeta segments and 13 reverse primers for TCR Jbeta segments was used. The CDR3 region of rearranged TCR beta genes was amplified from genomic DNA with a multiplex PCR assay. Amplified TCR beta libraries were sequenced as 87-base-pair reads on the Illumina HiSeq System. The study's processing was this. Across the 500 to 850 repertoires, a later analysis counted 80 million or so unique TCR beta chains, approximately 12 million of which were shared by at least two donors. Raw reads were error-corrected and collapsed into unique sequences with a nearest-neighbor algorithm that merged closely related sequences to remove PCR and sequencing errors. To assign V, D and J gene segments, CDR3 sequences were aligned to IMGT reference sequences. For a sequence to be retained, a match of at least six nucleotides was required to both a V gene segment and a J gene segment. A rearrangement counted as productive if the CDR3 had no stop codons and remained in frame with V and J, and every other rearrangement counted as non-productive. CDR3 was defined according to IMGT convention as the region running from the second conserved V-encoded cysteine to the conserved J-encoded phenylalanine. The earlier analysis of 587 of the donors excluded any sequence lacking an unambiguous match to a single V gene segment. An earlier analysis of a few hundred of the donors classified V segments as functional when productive rearrangements were above 56.7% and as segregating when the standard deviation between donors was above 5%. A statistical classification framework was developed to diagnose cytomegalovirus status using the catalog of TCR beta chain sequences. In a later analysis, TCR nucleotide sequences were compared against IMGT/GENE-DB human TR gene sequences so that V and J genes could be assigned. A later analysis assigned CDR3 sequences and most-parsimonious VDJ recombination scenarios with the TCRdist pipeline. In a later analysis, each TCR beta chain was defined by its CDR3 amino acid sequence together with its V-gene family, and reads without a unique V-gene family were excluded. As a way to deal with suspected cross-contamination and a sequencing artifact, a later analysis dropped hundreds of nucleotide sequences that were highly shared and had low generation probability. In a later analysis, a clonal expansion index was calculated for each public chain from normalized within-repertoire ranks of inferred template counts. In a later analysis, generation probabilities were computed with a VDJ recombination model fitted to out-of-frame rearrangements, and the resulting probabilities were checked against IGoR. A later analysis scored TCR-TCR, TCR-HLA and TCR-CMV co-occurrence with hypergeometric tests, applying a repertoire-size bias correction to TCR pairs. A later analysis estimated false discovery rates by permuting HLA or CMV assignments 20 times. In a later analysis, co-occurring TCRs were grouped using DBSCAN, and TCRdist sequence similarity was added for clustering within HLA-allele-positive subsets. For co-occurrence clustering, repertoires with fewer than 30,000 or more than 120,000 public chains were excluded, along with four to six repertoires with anomalous nucleotide sharing. In TCRdb, the immuneACCESS table is reduced to in-frame sequences with V and J assigned. These tables do not hold every clone; where another copy was compared, an unresolved V gene accounts for under half, and the others remain unexplained. D and trimming were read from the DNA, whereas the V and J calls and clone size are those reported in that table. The sample data list 150,000 to 170,000 clones, and under 80% of these were observed just once. Of the sample, under 2.5% falls within the top ten clones.

The cohort was made up of hundreds of healthy bone marrow donors. All cohort members were sampled while nominally healthy, although unrecorded immune exposures were likely present. The donor was CMV seronegative and belonged to the group of approximately 320 seronegative cohort members. Every donor gave a peripheral blood sample, and the peripheral blood mononuclear cells from that sample were used for TCR beta sequencing. The Qiagen DNeasy Blood Extraction Kit was used to extract genomic DNA from the blood cell samples. This sequence was found in a man younger than 45 in good health and CMV-seronegative. Input material: PBMCs. The rearranged chain carries TRBV25-1 and TRBJ2-7, with 7 middle bases fitting TRBD2. The DNA reads as follows: TGTGCCAGCAGGGGAGGGCGGGCCACCTACGAGCAGTACTTC. Its amino acids are CASRGGRATYEQYF.